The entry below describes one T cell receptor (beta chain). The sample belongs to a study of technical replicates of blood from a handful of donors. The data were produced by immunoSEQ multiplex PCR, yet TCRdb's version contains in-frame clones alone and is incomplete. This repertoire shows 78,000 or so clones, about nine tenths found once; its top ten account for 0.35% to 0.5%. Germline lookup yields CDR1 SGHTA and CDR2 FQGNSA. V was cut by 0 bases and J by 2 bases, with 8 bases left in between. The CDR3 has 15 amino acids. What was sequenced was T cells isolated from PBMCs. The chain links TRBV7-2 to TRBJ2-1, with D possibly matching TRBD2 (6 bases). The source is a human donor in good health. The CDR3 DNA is TGTGCCAGCAGCTTAGCTAGCGGACCCTACAATGAGCAGTTCTTC. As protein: CASSLASGPYNEQFF.